The entry below gives a single TCR beta chain sequence along with its context. Its matching antigen is unknown. This entry comes from a study of beta chain features in type 1 diabetes. The overall study: There was similarity between patients and healthy donors in age, gender and cell yields. Findings of the study overall: Over-representation of high TCR-expressing cells was a possible consequence of cDNA sequencing.

What was sequenced were expressed TCRB transcripts, since all of the isolated RNA had been reverse transcribed. The assay was immunoSEQ multiplex PCR, and TCRdb's table has in-frame clones only and misses some. The data contain 850,000 to 900,000 clones, roughly a sixth of them seen just once; the ten biggest clones take up 0.023%. The V gene's germline CDR1 is SEHNR and CDR2 FQNEAQ (reference sequence). V lost 3 bases, J lost 2 bases, and 8 bases lay in between. The CDR3 runs 13 residues. The chain has TRBV7-9 and TRBJ2-7; D unresolved. The source is a woman between 18 and 29 years old in good health. Sequencing was done on a sample of naive CD4+ T cells from blood. In DNA form, the CDR3 reads TGTGCCAGCAGCTTTGAGGAAACCTACGAGCAGTACTTC. As protein: CASSFEETYEQYF.